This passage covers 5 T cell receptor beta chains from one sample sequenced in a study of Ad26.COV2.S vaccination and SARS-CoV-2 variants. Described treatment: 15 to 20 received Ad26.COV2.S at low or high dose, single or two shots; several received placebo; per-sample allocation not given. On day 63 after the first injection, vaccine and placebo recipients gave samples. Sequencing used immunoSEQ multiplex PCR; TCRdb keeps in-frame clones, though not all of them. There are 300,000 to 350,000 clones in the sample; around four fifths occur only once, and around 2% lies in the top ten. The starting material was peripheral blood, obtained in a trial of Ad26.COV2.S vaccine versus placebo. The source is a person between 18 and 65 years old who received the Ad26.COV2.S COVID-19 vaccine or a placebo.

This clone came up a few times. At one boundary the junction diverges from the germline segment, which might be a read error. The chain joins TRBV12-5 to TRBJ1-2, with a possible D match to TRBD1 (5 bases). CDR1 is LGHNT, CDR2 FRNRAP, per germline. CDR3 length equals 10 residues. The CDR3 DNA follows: TGTGCTAGTGGTTTGGGGGACTCCATCTTC. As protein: CASGLGDSIF.

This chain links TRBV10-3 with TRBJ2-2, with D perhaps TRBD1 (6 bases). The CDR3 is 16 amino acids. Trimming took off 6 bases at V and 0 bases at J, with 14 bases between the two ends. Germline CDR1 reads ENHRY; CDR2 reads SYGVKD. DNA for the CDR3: TGTGCCATCAGGATAGGGGGTAGTTCGAACACCGGGGAGCTGTTTTTT. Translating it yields CAIRIGGSSNTGELFF.

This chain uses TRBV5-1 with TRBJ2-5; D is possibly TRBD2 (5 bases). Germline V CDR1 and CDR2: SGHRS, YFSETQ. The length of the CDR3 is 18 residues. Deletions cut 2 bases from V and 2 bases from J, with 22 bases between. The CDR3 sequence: CASSFGLSGQVGQETQYF. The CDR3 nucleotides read TGCGCCAGCAGCTTCGGTCTCAGCGGTCAAGTAGGGCAAGAGACCCAGTACTTC.

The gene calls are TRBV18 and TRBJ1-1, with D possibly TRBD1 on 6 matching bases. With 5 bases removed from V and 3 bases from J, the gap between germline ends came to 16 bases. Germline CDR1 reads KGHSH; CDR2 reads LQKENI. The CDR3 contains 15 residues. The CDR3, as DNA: TGTGCCAGCTCATCGACACAGGGAACGGACACTGAAGCTTTCTTT. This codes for CASSSTQGTDTEAFF.

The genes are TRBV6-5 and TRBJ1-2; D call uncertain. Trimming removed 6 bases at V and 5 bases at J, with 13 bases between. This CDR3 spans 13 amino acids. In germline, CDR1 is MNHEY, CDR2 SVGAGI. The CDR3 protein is CASRLQTSYGYTF. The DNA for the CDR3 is TGTGCCAGCAGACTCCAGACAAGTTATGGCTACACCTTC.